This TCR beta chain was profiled in a study of blood T cell repertoires in COVID-19 (dated by TCRdb to about 2020). Study-wide context: Samples covering the acute and convalescent phases of COVID-19 were provided by collaborators in the United States, Italy and Spain. The material from the prospective study consisted of cDNA or gDNA derived from T cells, B-cell-depleted T cells, or PBMCs. Subjects who had been exposed to COVID-19, were actively infected with it, or had recovered from it provided the deeply sampled blood TCRbeta repertoires that made up the dataset. The repertoires were made available in a free public database intended to serve as a resource for research on the immune response to SARS-CoV-2. The samples were drawn from the first 160 participants of the ongoing ImmuneRACE study and from more than 1,000 subjects provided by 6 global collaborators. Nearly every sample came with metadata listing a de-identified subject ID, COVID-19 status, age in years and sex. HLA class I and class II types, where available, came from metadata supplied by the sample provider rather than from assay-based typing.

Paper-wide results and their limitations: The quantity of clinical and demographic metadata differed by source and by participant and was supplied without curation.

TCRbeta CDR3 regions were amplified from genomic DNA by means of the immunoSEQ Assay, a bias-controlled multiplex PCR. The paper's processing steps were these. The number of nucleated cells in each sample was estimated by amplification of reference gene primers within the assay. To quantify the absolute abundance of each unique TCRbeta CDR3 rearrangement, sequence reads were collapsed and filtered. For each sample, productive Simpson clonality was calculated by taking the square root of Simpson's diversity index across productive rearrangements. What TCRdb holds here is the immuneACCESS table cut down to in-frame rearrangements. Part of the clones is not present; checked against another copy, under half of the missing clones reflect an unresolved V gene, and the others are unexplained. From that table come the V and J calls and clone size; the DNA was used to work out D and trimming. The sample table contains some 110,000 clones; only one count was recorded for roughly 85% of them. The ten biggest clones cover roughly 4.5% of the sample.

The collaborating institutions used their own protocols to collect whole blood in K2EDTA tubes. For TCRbeta analysis, collaborator samples were shipped as frozen whole blood, as isolated PBMCs, or as DNA extracted from either sample type. Including the terminal cysteine and phenylalanine, the CDR3 comprises 15 residues. Of the read, only the CDR3 DNA is kept; its 45 bases are in frame from base 1. The germline V gene sets CDR1 to KGHDR and CDR2 to SFDVKD. Trimming removed 3 bases from V and 3 bases from J; the gene matches leave 2 bases unexplained. For this clone: There is no known antigen for this receptor. Base qualities are not recorded, but no much larger clone differs from it by a single base.

The origin of this receptor is a man in his forties or fifties with acute or convalescent COVID-19. Sample: peripheral blood. Rearrangement joined TRBV24-1 to TRBJ1-2, with 11 junctional bases fitting TRBD1. The DNA reads TGTGCCACCAGTGATCCGGGACAGGGGGACTATGGCTACACCTTC. This translates into CATSDPGQGDYGYTF.